This TCR beta chain emerged from a study of blood T cells in healthy people across ages (dated by TCRdb to the mid-2010s). With regard to the full study: In model experiments, roughly one uniquely barcoded TCR beta cDNA molecule per two T cells was captured by template switching. Donors of different ages were randomly distributed across sequencing lanes to avoid experimental bias. The donors were divided into four age groups: young (average around 15 years), middle-aged (approximately 39), aged (approximately 59) and long-lived (roughly 82). The study analyzed two additional independent replicas of 1 million unique cDNA reads from the same blood draw for two donors, one aged 18 to 29 and one aged 80 or older. To track age-related changes in TCR beta repertoire diversity, the study relied on deep sequencing normalized with unique cDNA molecular identifiers.

Systemically healthy Caucasian individuals from Russia, 39 in total and aged about 6 to 100 years, were included as donors. Around 10 milliliters of peripheral blood were drawn from each donor into EDTA-treated Vacutainer tubes. Ficoll-Paque density-gradient centrifugation was used to isolate PBMCs, with at least 7 million per sample. Total RNA was extracted from PBMCs with Trizol reagent, with at least 6 micrograms obtained per sample. For every donor, an aliquot of PBMCs went through flow cytometry to measure the percentages of naive CD45RAhigh/CD27high T cells. The library came from 5' RACE. Data came from an Illumina HiSeq 2500. A second 7 to 11 cycle PCR used a sample-barcoded 5' primer and a J-beta primer mix. A template-switch 5' adaptor carrying 12 random nucleotides introduced a unique molecular identifier onto each TCR beta cDNA molecule. Each sample yielded at least 2.5 million CDR3-containing paired-end reads. All of the RNA was converted into first-strand cDNA using the Mint cDNA synthesis kit, with a TRBC-specific oligonucleotide serving as the primer. Following uracil-DNA glycosylase treatment, all cDNA underwent a first 18-cycle PCR with the universal primers M1SS and BC2_uni_R. As for the authors' bioinformatics: For normalization, 1 million high-quality reads were randomly selected from each sample, with every read carrying a distinct molecular identifier. Instead of being binned into consensus sequences, reads with shared molecular identifiers were discarded. CDR3 identification, clonotype clustering and error correction used MiTCR with a Q25 quality threshold and the strictest error-elimination algorithm. A nonparametric unseen species model with Euler transformation was used to estimate lower-bound total TCR beta diversity. The public reads were reprocessed in TCRdb via fastp at Q25 and MiXCR, keeping in-frame beta chains. Under each unique CDR3 protein, matching rows form one entry showing the most common genes and DNA. V and J calls and clone size were set by TCRdb, not the authors. This sample holds approximately 830,000 distinct CDR3 sequences; around 62% were observed only once. The ten largest clones add up to about a quarter of the sample.

Including the terminal cysteine and phenylalanine, the CDR3 comprises 14 residues. Of all the DNA, just the CDR3 is kept, 42 bases in frame from base 1. In the germline V gene (reference sequence), CDR1 corresponds to MNHEY and CDR2 to SMNVEV. V is pared back by 2 bases and J by 7 bases, with 15 bases lying between the germline termini. With respect to this clonotype: The antigen this receptor binds is unknown. Base qualities are not at hand, and no much larger clone is one base apart.

General conclusions and limits of the study: The percentage of naive T cells measured by flow cytometry correlated strongly with observed TCR beta diversity. Compared with the aged group, more naive CD4+ T cells, fewer expanded clones and increased TCR diversity were shown by the long-lived group, suggesting age selection. Total diversity estimates from one million sequenced T cells were considered lower bounds and underestimates. Bulk unsorted PBMC profiling prevented conclusive comparison of naive and antigen-experienced compartments. The CMV infection status of donors was not known, potentially confounding age-related changes in expanded clonotypes. As age increased, observed TCR beta diversity per million T cells dropped in a roughly linear way, and a significant reduction was already evident by age 40.

The TCR was taken from a man aged 25-40 years in good health. This sequence uses TRBV27 and TRBJ2-7, with TRBD2 perhaps the D gene, on 5 matching bases. Sequenced input: blood. The CDR3 corresponds to CASSLNRGYNEQYF. The DNA sequence reads TGTGCCAGCAGTTTAAACCGCGGGTACAATGAGCAGTACTTC.